Listed below are T cell receptor beta chains from one sample, sequenced in a study of T-cell memory formation after mild COVID-19. TCRdb itself ran the 5' RACE reads through MiXCR, one entry per CDR3 protein. The sample shows about 260,000 distinct CDR3 sequences, 16% of them seen only once. Sequenced: PBMCs or a T cell subset sorted from them (not recorded which). The receptor set was obtained from a man aged 18 to 30 who had mild COVID-19 (a few samples of this study predate the infection). Cell type and time point are not known. Each CDR3 is given with its conserved first and last residue. D genes are given only for firm matches. Clone sizes are given selectively: once, few, many, or a class where the clone is expanded.

len | d_gene | abundance | j_gene | v_gene | CDR3aa | CDR3nt
12 | NA | NA | TRBJ2-5 | TRBV24-1 | CATGQLGETQYF | TGTGCCACCGGTCAACTTGGGGAGACCCAGTACTTC
16 | NA | NA | TRBJ1-6 | TRBV5-1 | CASSLAGQRGNSPLHF | TGCGCCAGCAGCTTGGCCGGGCAGCGGGGTAATTCACCCCTCCACTTT
19 | TRBD2 | few | TRBJ2-2 | TRBV7-9 | CASSLAAVVAGLNTGELFF | TGTGCCAGCAGCTTAGCGGCGGTGGTAGCGGGACTGAACACCGGGGAGCTGTTTTTT
15 | NA | few | TRBJ2-7 | TRBV6-5 | CASSYSSTGSYEQYF | TGTGCCAGCAGTTACTCGAGTACAGGGTCCTACGAGCAGTACTTC
10 | NA | few | TRBJ2-3 | TRBV30 | CAWKGDTQYF | TGTGCCTGGAAAGGAGATACGCAGTATTTT
13 | NA | few | TRBJ2-3 | TRBV29-1 | CSVVAKRGDTQYF | TGCAGCGTTGTAGCCAAACGTGGGGATACGCAGTATTTT
16 | TRBD1 | NA | TRBJ1-4 | TRBV4-2 | CASSLRLTGGGEKLFF | TGTGCCAGCAGCCTGCGCCTGACAGGGGGAGGAGAAAAACTGTTTTTT
15 | TRBD1 | NA | TRBJ2-7 | TRBV28 | CASSSGTGSLSEQYF | TGTGCCAGCAGTTCCGGGACAGGGTCTTTAAGCGAGCAGTACTTC
11 | NA | NA | TRBJ2-7 | TRBV9 | CASSDNDEQYF | TGTGCCAGCAGCGACAACGACGAGCAGTACTTC
15 | NA | NA | TRBJ2-3 | TRBV4-2 | CASSQARRSTDTQYF | TGTGCCAGCAGCCAAGCGCGGCGGAGCACAGATACGCAGTATTTT
15 | TRBD1 | NA | TRBJ1-1 | TRBV7-9 | CAIPRTGGVNTEAFF | TGTGCCATCCCCCGGACAGGGGGGGTGAACACTGAAGCTTTCTTT
14 | NA | few | TRBJ2-2 | TRBV12-3/TRBV12-4 | CASIGGQDTGELFF | TGTGCCAGCATCGGGGGGCAGGACACCGGGGAGCTGTTTTTT
15 | NA | few | TRBJ1-4 | TRBV4-1 | CASSQVGWSHEKLFF | TGCGCCAGCAGCCAAGTGGGGTGGTCGCATGAAAAACTGTTTTTT
12 | NA | NA | TRBJ2-7 | TRBV5-1 | CASSLDLYEQYF | TGCGCCAGCAGCTTGGATCTTTACGAGCAGTACTTC
14 | TRBD1 | few | TRBJ1-5 | TRBV29-1 | CSVGDRGGNQPQHF | TGCAGCGTTGGGGACAGGGGTGGCAATCAGCCCCAGCATTTT
18 | TRBD1 | NA | TRBJ1-2 | TRBV18 | CASSPWTGTGHDGGGYTF | TGTGCCAGCTCACCATGGACCGGGACAGGGCACGATGGTGGCGGCTACACCTTC
13 | NA | NA | TRBJ1-2 | TRBV4-1 | CASREAGSPGYTF | TGCGCCAGCAGAGAGGCGGGCTCCCCTGGCTACACCTTC
15 | NA | few | TRBJ2-2 | TRBV7-2 | CASSPTGSYTGELFF | TGTGCCAGCAGCCCTACAGGGAGCTACACCGGGGAGCTGTTTTTT
12 | NA | few | TRBJ2-2 | TRBV7-3 | CASSSISGELFF | TGTGCCAGCAGCTCGATCTCCGGGGAGCTGTTTTTT
16 | TRBD1 | NA | TRBJ1-6 | TRBV7-2 | CASSPETGALYSPLHF | TGTGCCAGCAGCCCAGAGACAGGGGCACTCTATTCACCCCTCCACTTT